This section outlines one TCR beta chain sequence together with its context. Its antigen is unidentified. These data belong to a study of cytomegalovirus exposure and HLA in healthy donors. With 60 Vbeta and 13 Jbeta primers, the PCR was carried out. TCRdb's table, derived via immunoSEQ multiplex PCR, lists solely in-frame clones and lacks some. The table has roughly 100,000 clones, about three quarters seen once. Overall study findings and caveats: A later analysis reported that several of the most significant clusters appeared to be linked to common viral pathogens, among them Epstein-Barr virus. A classifier reportedly called cytomegalovirus status with high sensitivity and specificity.

Germline CDR1 KGHSH, CDR2 LQKENI. V was clipped by 3 bases and J by 0 bases, with 17 bases between them. The CDR3 runs 17 residues. The clonotype originates from a woman aged 45 to 65 in good health and CMV-seropositive. Sequenced: PBMCs. This sequence joins TRBV18 and TRBJ1-2, with D possibly matching TRBD1 (5 bases). The CDR3 loop is CASSPRDSIRPNYGYTF. The CDR3 DNA follows: TGTGCCAGCTCACCGCGAGACAGTATCCGACCTAACTATGGCTACACCTTC. Full variable domain (outside the CDR3, taken from reference TRBV18 and TRBJ1-2): NAGVMQNPRHLVRRRGQEARLRCSPMKGHSHVYWYRQLPEEGLKFMVYLQKENIIDESGMPKERFSAEFPKEGPSILRIQQVVRGDSAAYFCASSPRDSIRPNYGYTFGSGTRLTVV.